The T cell receptor (beta chain) described here comes from a study of control samples from healthy donors and cancer patients. Measured with immunoSEQ multiplex PCR; TCRdb has only the in-frame clones, and not every one. The sample records about 79,000 clones, roughly 93% being singletons. This CDR3 contains 18 residues. Per germline, CDR1 SGHAT and CDR2 FQNNGV. Trimming left V 4 bases short and J 1 base short, with 19 bases between. The TCR sequence derives from a woman aged 40 to 55 with lung cancer. The chain joins TRBV11-2 to TRBJ2-2, with D perhaps TRBD1 (6 bases). Sequences were obtained from PBMCs. The CDR3 bases are TGTGCCAGCAGCTCACCGAAAGAGGGGGAAAAGAACACCGGGGAGCTGTTTTTT. Residues: CASSSPKEGEKNTGELFF.